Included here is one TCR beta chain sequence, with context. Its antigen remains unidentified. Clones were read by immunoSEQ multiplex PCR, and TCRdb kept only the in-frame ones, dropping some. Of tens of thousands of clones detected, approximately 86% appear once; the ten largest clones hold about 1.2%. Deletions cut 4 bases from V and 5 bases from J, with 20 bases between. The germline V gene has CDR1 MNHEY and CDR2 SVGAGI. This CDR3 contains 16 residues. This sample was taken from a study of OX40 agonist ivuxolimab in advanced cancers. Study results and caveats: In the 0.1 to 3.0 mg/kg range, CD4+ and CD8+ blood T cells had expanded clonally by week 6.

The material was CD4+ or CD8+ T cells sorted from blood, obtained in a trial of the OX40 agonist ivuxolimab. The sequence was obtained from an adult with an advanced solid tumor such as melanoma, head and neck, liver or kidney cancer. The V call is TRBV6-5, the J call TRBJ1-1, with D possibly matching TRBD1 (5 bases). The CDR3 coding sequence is TGTGCCAGCAGTTTATTCGCTGGAGGGACGGGGACTGAAGCTTTCTTT. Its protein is CASSLFAGGTGTEAFF.